This is a list of T cell receptor beta chains from one sample in a study of T cell responses to AZD1222 COVID-19 vaccine. Method: immunoSEQ multiplex PCR; TCRdb's copy keeps in-frame clones and lacks some. The sample has some 120,000 clones, 88% seen once. The sequences come from peripheral blood, collected on day 0 of AZD1222 vaccination. These receptors were taken from an adult in good health. CDR3s include the opening cysteine and the closing phenylalanine or tryptophan. The D gene is left open where the match is weak. For some rows the clone size is stated as once, few or many, or as a class when expanded; others skip it.

TRBV11-2	.	TRBJ2-1	.	CASSLIQGWDNEQFF	TGTGCCAGCAGCTTAATTCAGGGCTGGGACAATGAGCAGTTCTTC
TRBV11-2	.	TRBJ1-5	.	CASSLGTVSNQPQHF	TGTGCCAGCAGCTTAGGGACAGTGTCCAATCAGCCCCAGCATTTT
TRBV28	.	TRBJ1-4	.	CASSVPGSGDQLFF	TGTGCCAGCAGTGTACCGGGGTCGGGGGATCAACTGTTTTTT
TRBV18	.	TRBJ1-4	.	CASSPVGGLATNEKLFF	TGTGCCAGCTCACCCGTCGGGGGGTTGGCAACTAATGAAAAACTGTTTTTT
TRBV6-5	.	TRBJ1-2	TRBD1	CASSQDRGYGYTF	TGTGCCAGCAGCCAGGACAGGGGCTATGGCTACACCTTC
TRBV11-2	.	TRBJ2-1	.	CASSSVAGQNEQFF	TGTGCCAGCAGCTCCGTGGCAGGGCAGAATGAGCAGTTCTTC
TRBV19	once	TRBJ1-5	.	CASSMSRAAQPQHF	TGTGCCAGTAGTATGAGTAGGGCAGCTCAGCCCCAGCATTTT
TRBV6-1	.	TRBJ1-2	TRBD1	CASSEPGQGLYGYTF	TGTGCCAGCAGTGAACCGGGACAGGGGCTTTATGGCTACACCTTC
TRBV5-4	.	TRBJ1-5	.	CASSLGGNSNQPQHF	TGTGCCAGCAGCTTGGGAGGGAATAGCAATCAGCCCCAGCATTTT
TRBV23-1	.	TRBJ1-5	.	CASSQSSRCLNQPQHF	TGCGCCAGCAGTCAATCAAGCAGGTGCCTCAATCAGCCCCAGCATTTT
TRBV21-1	.	TRBJ1-1	.	CASSTRTGNEEAFF	TGTGCCAGCAGCACCCGGACAGGGAACGAAGAAGCTTTCTTT
TRBV10-3	.	TRBJ2-7	.	CAISDNGYEQYF	TGTGCCATCAGTGATAACGGCTACGAGCAGTACTTC
TRBV29-1	.	TRBJ1-2	TRBD1	CSVETGGNYGYTF	TGCAGCGTTGAAACAGGGGGGAACTATGGCTACACCTTC
TRBV10-3	.	TRBJ2-7	TRBD1	CAISDPGQGSYEQYF	TGTGCCATCAGTGACCCGGGACAGGGTTCCTACGAGCAGTACTTC
TRBV4-3	.	TRBJ2-2	.	CASSHLPYTGELFF	TGCGCCAGCAGCCACCTCCCCTACACCGGGGAGCTGTTTTTT
TRBV4-3	.	TRBJ2-2	TRBD2	CASSQRLAGATNTGELFF	TGCGCCAGCAGCCAAAGACTAGCGGGGGCCACGAACACCGGGGAGCTGTTTTTT
TRBV20-1	.	TRBJ1-1	.	CSASSRNTEAFF	TGCAGTGCTAGTAGTCGGAACACTGAAGCTTTCTTT
TRBV2	once	TRBJ2-3	.	CASSEFPGADTQYF	TGTGCCAGCAGTGAATTCCCCGGGGCCGATACGCAGTATTTT
TRBV5-5	.	TRBJ1-1	TRBD1	CASSSDRVLGAEAFF	TGTGCCAGCAGCTCAGACAGGGTGTTAGGGGCTGAAGCTTTCTTT
TRBV27	.	TRBJ1-1	.	CASSSDYRNTEAFF	TGTGCCAGCAGTTCGGACTATCGGAACACTGAAGCTTTCTTT
TRBV5-1	.	TRBJ1-2	.	CASTERAGLHGYTF	TGCGCCAGCACCGAAAGGGCAGGGCTGCATGGCTACACCTTC
TRBV5-4	.	TRBJ2-6	.	CASSPSNSFSGANVLTF	TGTGCCAGCAGCCCCTCCAATAGCTTCTCTGGGGCCAACGTCCTGACTTTC
TRBV4-2	.	TRBJ1-5	TRBD1	CASSQDSYLTGNQPQHF	TGTGCCAGCAGCCAAGATAGTTACTTGACAGGGAATCAGCCCCAGCATTTT
TRBV25-1	.	TRBJ2-5	TRBD2	CASRISGGAGETQYF	TGTGCCAGCCGAATTAGCGGGGGGGCCGGAGAGACCCAGTACTTC
TRBV29-1	.	TRBJ2-5	.	CSVATTGWETQYF	TGCAGCGTTGCTACGACTGGGTGGGAGACCCAGTACTTC
TRBV24-1	.	TRBJ1-2	.	CATSEPGQRGYTF	TGTGCCACCAGTGAACCGGGCCAACGTGGCTACACCTTC
TRBV19	.	TRBJ1-3	.	CASTLDGGNTIYF	TGTGCCAGTACCCTAGACGGTGGAAACACCATATATTTT
TRBV7-9	once	TRBJ1-1	TRBD1	CASNGQGGTEAFF	TGTGCCAGCAACGGACAGGGGGGCACTGAAGCTTTCTTT
TRBV6-5	.	TRBJ1-5	.	CASSLSRDQPQHF	TGTGCCAGCAGTTTGTCCAGGGACCAGCCCCAGCATTTT